Each of the 21 T cell receptor beta chains below was sequenced from the same sample in a study of blood T cell repertoires in COVID-19. Here immunoSEQ multiplex PCR was the method, and the copy in TCRdb shows in-frame clones only, minus some. The sample records just under 30,000 clones, 70% to 90% being singletons. The sequenced material came from peripheral blood. The receptors were gathered from a human donor with active COVID-19. The donor label of this sample is uncertain.

The chain uses TRBV4-3 and TRBJ2-1, with TRBD2 identical over 12 bases. Trimming removed 1 base from V and 3 bases from J; junction bases left unmatched: 10. The CDR3 length is 19 residues. Germline CDR1 reads LGHNA; CDR2 reads YSLEER. The CDR3 nucleotides are TGCGCCAGCAGCCAAGCCCTAGCGGGGGGGACCGGGAGCTACAATGAGCAGTTCTTC. This gives the protein CASSQALAGGTGSYNEQFF.

The CDR3 bases are TGTGCCAGTAGTATCCCTCGGACTAGCACAGATACGCAGTATTTT. Translation: CASSIPRTSTDTQYF. J is TRBJ2-3 and V is TRBV19; the D gene is possibly TRBD2 (5 bases). The V end was cut by 3 bases, the J end by 0 bases, with 10 bases between. This CDR3 contains 15 residues. Looked up from germline, CDR1 is LNHDA and CDR2 is SQIVND (reference sequence).

This chain joins TRBV13 and TRBJ2-2, with D tentatively TRBD2 (6 bases). CDR1 and CDR2 from the germline V gene are PRHDT and FYEKMQ (reference sequence). The CDR3 is 15 amino acids. V lost 3 bases, J lost 1 base, and 9 bases lay in between. CDR3 coding DNA: TGTGCCAGCAGCTTTCCGGGGGTGAACACCGGGGAGCTGTTTTTT. It translates to CASSFPGVNTGELFF.

The chain combines TRBV2 with TRBJ1-6; a possible D gene is TRBD1 (5 bases). V was pared by 8 bases and J by 6 bases, with 11 bases between. The length of the CDR3 is 13 residues. Germline V gene lookup returns CDR1 SNHLY and CDR2 FYNNEI. CDR3 loop: CASRQGGNSPLHF. CDR3 bases: TGTGCCAGCCGGCAGGGCGGTAATTCACCCCTCCACTTT.

The chain uses TRBV4-1 and TRBJ2-1; 8 nucleotides align to TRBD2. The CDR3 consists of 15 residues. The V gene end was trimmed by 1 base and the J gene end by 1 base; junction bases not matched to a gene: 0. Germline values: CDR1 MGHRA, CDR2 YSYEKL. The CDR3 region is CASSQAGGSYNEQFF. CDR3 nucleotide sequence: TGCGCCAGCAGCCAAGCGGGGGGGTCCTACAATGAGCAGTTCTTC.

V is TRBV12-3 or TRBV12-4 and J is TRBJ1-1; unclear D gene. This CDR3 has 13 residues. Trimming removed 6 bases from V and 4 bases from J, with 12 bases in between. The CDR3 here is CASSLFGGTEAFF. The CDR3 nucleotides read TGTGCCAGCAGCCTTTTTGGAGGCACTGAAGCTTTCTTT.

The chain uses TRBV11-2 and TRBJ2-7; 8 nucleotides match TRBD2. The CDR3 spans 16 residues. The trim removed 1 base at V and 5 bases at J, leaving 10 bases unmatched. Germline V CDR1 and CDR2: SGHAT, FQNNGV. The chain's CDR3 is CASSLVGAGVGNEQYF. In nucleotides, the CDR3 is TGTGCCAGCAGCTTAGTCGGAGCGGGAGTAGGTAACGAGCAGTACTTC.

The rearrangement joins TRBV30 to TRBJ1-5; 11 nucleotides align to TRBD1. The CDR3 loop spans 16 amino acids. V dropped 0 bases and J dropped 6; count of bases not matched to a gene: 7. CDR1 and CDR2 (germline): GTSNPN, SVGIG (reference sequence). The CDR3 DNA sequence: TGTGCCTGGAGTGTACCGGGACAGGGGGTTTTTCAGCCCCAGCATTTT. Encoded protein: CAWSVPGQGVFQPQHF.

The CDR3 spells CASSETTSYEQYF. CDR3 DNA sequence: TGTGCCAGCAGTGAAACGACATCCTACGAGCAGTACTTC. V gene TRBV6-1 combines with J gene TRBJ2-7, with D unresolved. This CDR3 is built from 13 residues. V lost 2 bases, J lost 1 base, and 6 bases lay in between. Germline assignment: CDR1 MNHNS and CDR2 SASEGT.

This sequence joins TRBV28 and TRBJ1-5; D not certain. V lost 7 bases and J 0 bases, leaving 7 bases between the germline ends. Germline V gene sequence: CDR1 MDHEN, CDR2 SYDVKM. The CDR3 runs to 13 residues. The CDR3 sequence is CASNADSNQPQHF. The CDR3 DNA reads TGTGCCAGCAATGCAGATAGCAATCAGCCCCAGCATTTT.

This sequence joins TRBV7-9 and TRBJ2-1; 10 nucleotides line up with TRBD1. This CDR3 region has 14 residues. After removal of 6 bases from V and 4 bases from J, the junction contained 3 bases not matched to a gene. The germline V gene has CDR1 SEHNR and CDR2 FQNEAQ (reference sequence). CDR3 nucleotides: TGTGCCAGCAGGCGACAGGGGGCGTACAATGAGCAGTTCTTC. Amino acid sequence: CASRRQGAYNEQFF.

This sequence joins TRBV5-5 and TRBJ1-6; no clear D. There are 16 residues in the CDR3. Germline CDR1 SGHKS, CDR2 YYEKEE (reference sequence). Trimming took 1 base from V and 10 from J, leaving 18 bases between them. The CDR3 DNA is TGTGCCAGCAGCTTGTCTTTCAGCCTCGGCGGGTCACCCCTCCACTTT. Its translation: CASSLSFSLGGSPLHF.

The V gene is TRBV4-2, the J gene TRBJ2-2; 9 bases fit TRBD1. The CDR3 extends over 17 amino acids. V was pared by 4 bases and J by 1 base, with 7 bases of the junction left unmatched. Per germline, CDR1 LGHNA and CDR2 YNFKEQ. The CDR3 DNA sequence: TGTGCCAGCAGCCTAATCGGGACAGGGCGGAACACCGGGGAGCTGTTTTTT. Its translation is CASSLIGTGRNTGELFF.

The rearrangement uses TRBV4-3 and TRBJ1-2; 9 bases are shared with TRBD1. The germline gives CDR1 LGHNA, CDR2 YSLEER. The trim removed 1 base at V and 8 bases at J, leaving 5 bases unmatched. CDR3 size: 14 residues. CDR3: CASSQVTGGGGYTF. In DNA form, the CDR3 reads TGCGCCAGCAGCCAAGTTACAGGGGGCGGCGGCTACACCTTC.

This chain links TRBV4-2 with TRBJ1-4, with D possibly matching TRBD1 (6 bases). The germline V gene has CDR1 LGHNA and CDR2 YNFKEQ. Trimming removed 3 bases from V and 7 bases from J, with 18 bases in between. This CDR3 comprises 16 residues. CDR3 protein: CASSQEDTGRGEKLFF. The CDR3 DNA is TGTGCCAGCAGCCAGGAGGATACAGGGAGAGGTGAAAAACTGTTTTTT.

This chain joins TRBV10-1 and TRBJ2-2; D not resolved. Trimming took off 6 bases at V and 3 bases at J, with 8 bases between the two ends. Germline V gives CDR1 WNHNN, CDR2 SYGVQD (reference sequence). This CDR3 region has 13 residues. CDR3 residues: CASSPRDTGELFF. The CDR3 DNA is TGCGCCAGCAGCCCTAGAGACACCGGGGAGCTGTTTTTT.

This chain links TRBV12-3 or TRBV12-4 with TRBJ2-2; D unclear. The CDR3 consists of 12 residues. Trimming removed 6 bases at V and 3 bases at J, with 5 bases between. CDR3 nucleotides: TGTGCCAGCAGCCGGGACACCGGGGAGCTGTTTTTT. This encodes CASSRDTGELFF.

The rearrangement uses TRBV3-1 (or the pseudogene TRBV3-2) and TRBJ2-7; weak D call: TRBD1 (5 bases). Germline-derived CDR1 and CDR2 are LGHDT and YNNKEL (reference sequence). Trimming stripped 0 bases from V and 4 bases from J, with 7 bases between. This CDR3 spans 13 amino acids. Here the CDR3 DNA reads TGTGCCAGCAGCCAAGATAAGGGGTACGAGCAGTACTTC. This encodes CASSQDKGYEQYF.

This chain links TRBV5-4 with TRBJ2-7, with 12 bases identical to TRBD1. The CDR3 contains 14 residues. Germline CDR1 and CDR2: SGHNT and YYREEE (reference sequence). V lost 3 bases to trimming and J lost 6 bases; unmatched junction nucleotides: 4. The CDR3 is CASSWDRGQFEQYF. The CDR3 nucleotides read TGTGCCAGCAGCTGGGACAGGGGGCAGTTCGAGCAGTACTTC.

This clone was seen more than once but under ten times. The V call is TRBV6-5, the J call TRBJ2-7, with D possibly TRBD1 on 5 matching bases. Germline loops: CDR1 MNHEY, CDR2 SVGAGI. The CDR3 runs to 14 residues. V lost 0 bases to trimming and J lost 6 bases, with 12 bases between them. CDR3 nucleotides: TGTGCCAGCAGTTACTCGCCAGGGTTCAGCGAGCAGTACTTC. Translation: CASSYSPGFSEQYF.

This clone was detected a few times. The J gene is TRBJ2-2, the V gene TRBV6-2 or TRBV6-3, with 11 nucleotides matching TRBD2. The CDR3 consists of 18 residues. Unmatched junction bases numbered 9, after V lost 3 bases and J lost 3 bases. Germline CDR1 reads MNHEY; CDR2 reads SVGEGT. DNA for the CDR3: TGTGCCAGCAGTTATTCACTAGCGGGAGTCTTCGACACCGGGGAGCTGTTTTTT. This encodes CASSYSLAGVFDTGELFF.